This T cell receptor beta chain was sequenced in a study of human T cells and chemical hapten exposure. The germline gives CDR1 LNHNV, CDR2 YYDKDF (reference sequence). J lost 1 base, V lost 4 bases, and 3 bases had no gene match. The CDR3 consists of 15 residues. TCRdb recomputed calls from the RACE reads with MiXCR, one row per CDR3 protein. The table lists 150,000 to 200,000 distinct CDR3 sequences, more than 14% of them singletons. The time point is: patch test 1, 2 weeks after DPC sensitization. Treatment specified: therapeutic diphenylcyclopropenone sensitization with weekly scalp DPC. This rearrangement joins TRBV15 to TRBJ2-7; 11 bases are a match to TRBD1. The sequence came from a woman under 40 with alopecia areata. Some clones in this sample may be carry-over from other donors' samples. The sample was whole blood, taken in connection with sensitization to the hapten diphenylcyclopropenone (DPC). CDR3 region: CATSKGTGGSYEQYF. The CDR3 DNA reads as TGTGCCACCAGCAAAGGGACAGGGGGGTCCTACGAGCAGTACTTC.